This T cell receptor (beta chain) was identified during a study of T cell clonotyping in hematopoietic cell transplantation. Study-level findings and limits: Pathologically expanded recipient clonotypes increased progressively from day 30 to day 180 as diversity fell.

Germline assignment: CDR1 SNHLY and CDR2 FYNNEI. The CDR3 spans 15 residues. V lost 8 bases and J lost 3, with 20 bases in between. Sequencing was performed with immunoSEQ multiplex PCR; in TCRdb, only in-frame clones are kept and a portion is missing. The sample holds 9,500 to 15,000 clones, roughly 87% seen once. Notes on this clone: No antigen is known for it.

This rearrangement joins TRBV2 to TRBJ2-7; D unresolved. This receptor was identified in a human donor who either received an allogeneic hematopoietic cell transplant for a myeloid malignancy or was a related donor (not recorded which). Some clones in this sample may be carry-over from other donors' samples. The specimen sequenced was peripheral blood mononuclear cells. CDR3 protein: CASVITLGKGYEQYF. CDR3 nucleotide sequence: TGTGCCAGCGTTATTACCCTTGGAAAAGGCTACGAGCAGTACTTC.